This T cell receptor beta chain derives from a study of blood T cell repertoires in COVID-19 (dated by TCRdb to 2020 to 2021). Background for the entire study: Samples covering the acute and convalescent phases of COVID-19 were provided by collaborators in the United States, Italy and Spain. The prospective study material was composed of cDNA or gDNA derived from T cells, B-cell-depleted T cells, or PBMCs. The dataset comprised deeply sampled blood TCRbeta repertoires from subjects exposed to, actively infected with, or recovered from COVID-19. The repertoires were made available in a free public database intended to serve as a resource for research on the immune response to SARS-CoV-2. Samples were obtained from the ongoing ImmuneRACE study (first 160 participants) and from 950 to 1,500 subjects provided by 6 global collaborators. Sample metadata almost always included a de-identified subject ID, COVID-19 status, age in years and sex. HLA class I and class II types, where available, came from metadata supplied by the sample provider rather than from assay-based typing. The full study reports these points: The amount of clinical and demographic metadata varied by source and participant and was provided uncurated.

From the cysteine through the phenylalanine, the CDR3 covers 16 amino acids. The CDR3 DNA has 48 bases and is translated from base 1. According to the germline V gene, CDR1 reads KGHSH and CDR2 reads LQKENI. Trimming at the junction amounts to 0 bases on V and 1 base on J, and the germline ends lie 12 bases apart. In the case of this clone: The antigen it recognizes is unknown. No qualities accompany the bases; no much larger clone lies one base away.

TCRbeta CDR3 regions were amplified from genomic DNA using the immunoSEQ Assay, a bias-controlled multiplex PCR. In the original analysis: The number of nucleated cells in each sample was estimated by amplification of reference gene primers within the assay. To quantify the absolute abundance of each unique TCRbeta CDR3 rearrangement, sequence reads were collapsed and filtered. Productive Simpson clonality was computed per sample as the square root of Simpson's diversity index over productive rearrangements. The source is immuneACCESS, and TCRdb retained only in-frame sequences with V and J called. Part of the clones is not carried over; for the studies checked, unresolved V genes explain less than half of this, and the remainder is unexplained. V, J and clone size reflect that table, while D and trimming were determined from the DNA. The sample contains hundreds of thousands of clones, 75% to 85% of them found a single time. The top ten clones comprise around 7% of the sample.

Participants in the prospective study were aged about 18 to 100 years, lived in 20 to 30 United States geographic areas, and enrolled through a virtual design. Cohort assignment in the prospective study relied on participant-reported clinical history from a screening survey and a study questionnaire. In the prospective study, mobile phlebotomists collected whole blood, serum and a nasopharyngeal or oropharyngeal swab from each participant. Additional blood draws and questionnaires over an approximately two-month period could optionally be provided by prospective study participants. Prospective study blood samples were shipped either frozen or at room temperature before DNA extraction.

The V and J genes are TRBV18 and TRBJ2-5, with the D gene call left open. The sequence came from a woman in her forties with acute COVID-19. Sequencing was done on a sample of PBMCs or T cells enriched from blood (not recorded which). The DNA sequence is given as TGTGCCAGCTCACCACCGGTCCCCCGGGTCCAAGAGACCCAGTACTTC. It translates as CASSPPVPRVQETQYF.